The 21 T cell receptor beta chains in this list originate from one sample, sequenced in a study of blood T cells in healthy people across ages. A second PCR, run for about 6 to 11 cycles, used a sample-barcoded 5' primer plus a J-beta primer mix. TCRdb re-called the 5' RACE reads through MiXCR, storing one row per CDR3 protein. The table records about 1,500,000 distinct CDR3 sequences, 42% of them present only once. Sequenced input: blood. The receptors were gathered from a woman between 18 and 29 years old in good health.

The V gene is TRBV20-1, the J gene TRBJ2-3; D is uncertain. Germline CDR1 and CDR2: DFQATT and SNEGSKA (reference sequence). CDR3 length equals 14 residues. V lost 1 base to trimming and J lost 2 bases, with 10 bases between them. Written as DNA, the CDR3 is TGCAGTGCTAGAGTGTCCCCTAACACAGATACGCAGTATTTT. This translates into CSARVSPNTDTQYF.

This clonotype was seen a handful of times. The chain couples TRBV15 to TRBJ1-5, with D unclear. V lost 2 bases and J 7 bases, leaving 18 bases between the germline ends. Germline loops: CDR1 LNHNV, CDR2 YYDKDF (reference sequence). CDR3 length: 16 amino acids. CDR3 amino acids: CATSRRPGSGNQPQHF. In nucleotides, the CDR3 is TGTGCCACCAGCAGACGGCCAGGCTCCGGGAACCAGCCCCAGCATTTT.

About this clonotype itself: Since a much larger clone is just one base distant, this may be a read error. CDR3 residues: CASGPGTGTTDTQYF. As DNA, the CDR3 is TGTGCCAGCGGCCCCGGGACAGGGACCACAGATACGCAGTATTTT. The chain employs TRBV25-1 and TRBJ2-3, with 9 positions matching TRBD1. The CDR3 sequence is 15 residues long. V was pared by 8 bases and J by 2 bases, with 8 bases of the junction left unmatched. Per the germline V gene, CDR1 is MGHDK and CDR2 is SYGVNS.

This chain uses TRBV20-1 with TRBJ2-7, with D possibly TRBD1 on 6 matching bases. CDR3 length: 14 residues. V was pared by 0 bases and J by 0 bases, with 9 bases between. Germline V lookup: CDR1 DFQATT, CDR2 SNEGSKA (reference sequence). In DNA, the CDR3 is TGCAGTGCTAGAGACGCGACAGGCTCCTACGAGCAGTACTTC. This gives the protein CSARDATGSYEQYF.

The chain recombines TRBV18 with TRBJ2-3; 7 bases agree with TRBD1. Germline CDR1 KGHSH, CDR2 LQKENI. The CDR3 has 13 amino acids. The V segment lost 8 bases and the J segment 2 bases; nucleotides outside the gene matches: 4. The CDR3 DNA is TGTGCCAGCAACAGGGGATTCACAGATACGCAGTATTTT. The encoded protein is CASNRGFTDTQYF.

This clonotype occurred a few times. CDR3 nucleotide sequence: TGTGCCAGCAGTCACAGGGGAGGAGGCTACACCTTC. Translation: CASSHRGGGYTF. The chain combines TRBV3-1 with TRBJ1-2, with 7 bases aligning to TRBD1. Germline-derived CDR1 and CDR2 are LGHDT and YNNKEL (reference sequence). CDR3 size: 12 residues. J was trimmed by 8 bases and V by 6 bases; bases with no gene match: 6.

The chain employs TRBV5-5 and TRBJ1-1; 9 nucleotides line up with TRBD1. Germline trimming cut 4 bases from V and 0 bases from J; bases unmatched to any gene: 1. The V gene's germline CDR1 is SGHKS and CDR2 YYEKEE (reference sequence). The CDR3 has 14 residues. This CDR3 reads CASSTGGLNTEAFF. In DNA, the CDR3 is TGTGCCAGCAGCACAGGGGGCTTGAACACTGAAGCTTTCTTT.

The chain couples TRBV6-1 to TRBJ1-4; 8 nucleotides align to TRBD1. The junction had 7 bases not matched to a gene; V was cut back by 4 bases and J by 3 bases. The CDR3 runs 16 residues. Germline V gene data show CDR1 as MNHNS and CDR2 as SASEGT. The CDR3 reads CASSGGDRGANEKLFF. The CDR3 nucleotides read TGTGCCAGCAGTGGAGGAGACAGGGGAGCTAATGAAAAACTGTTTTTT.

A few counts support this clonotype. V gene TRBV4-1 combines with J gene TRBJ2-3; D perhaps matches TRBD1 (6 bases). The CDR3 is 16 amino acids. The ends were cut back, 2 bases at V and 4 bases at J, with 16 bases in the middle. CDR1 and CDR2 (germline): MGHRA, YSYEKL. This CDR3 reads CASSQLTGRPPDTQYF. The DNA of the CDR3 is TGCGCCAGCAGCCAACTTACAGGGAGACCCCCAGATACGCAGTATTTT.

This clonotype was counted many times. The CDR3 reads CAIRTSANYGYTF. CDR3 DNA: TGTGCCATCAGGACATCAGCTAACTATGGCTACACCTTC. V and J are TRBV10-3 and TRBJ1-2; D not resolved. The CDR3 is 13 amino acids. Germline lookup yields CDR1 ENHRY and CDR2 SYGVKD. Trimming took 6 bases from V and 0 from J, leaving 8 bases between them.

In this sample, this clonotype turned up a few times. CDR3 nucleotide sequence: TGTGCCAGCAGTTTATTTTTGGGAGGTGAGCAGTTCTTC. Translated: CASSLFLGGEQFF. The V call is TRBV27, the J call TRBJ2-1; weak D call: TRBD2 (6 bases). Germline V CDR1 and CDR2: MNHEY, SMNVEV (reference sequence). The V and J ends lost 1 base and 9 bases respectively, with 10 bases between them. CDR3 length: 13 amino acids.

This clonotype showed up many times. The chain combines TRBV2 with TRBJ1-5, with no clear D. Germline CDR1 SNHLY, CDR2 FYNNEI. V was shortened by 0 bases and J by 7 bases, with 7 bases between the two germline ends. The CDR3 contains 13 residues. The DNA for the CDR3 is TGTGCCAGCAGTGAAGCGAGAACGCAGCCCCAGCATTTT. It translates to CASSEARTQPQHF.

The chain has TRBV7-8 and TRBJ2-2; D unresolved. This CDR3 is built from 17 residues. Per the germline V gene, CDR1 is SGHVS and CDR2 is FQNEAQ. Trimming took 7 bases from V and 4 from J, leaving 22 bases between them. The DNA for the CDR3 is TGTGCCAGCACCTTGCCTAGGCAGCTAAGCGCCACCGGGGAGCTGTTTTTT. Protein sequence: CASTLPRQLSATGELFF. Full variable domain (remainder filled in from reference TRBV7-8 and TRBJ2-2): GAGVSQSPRYKVAKRGQDVALRCDPISGHVSLFWYQQALGQGPEFLTYFQNEAQLDKSGLPSDRFFAERPEGSVSTLKIQRTQQEDSAVYLCASTLPRQLSATGELFFGEGSRLTVL.

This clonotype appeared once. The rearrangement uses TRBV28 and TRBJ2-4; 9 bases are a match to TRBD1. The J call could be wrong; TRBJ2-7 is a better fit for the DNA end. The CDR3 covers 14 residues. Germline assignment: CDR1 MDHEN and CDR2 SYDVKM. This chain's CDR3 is CASRLWDRVDEQYF. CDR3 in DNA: TGTGCCAGCAGACTCTGGGACAGGGTCGACGAGCAGTACTTC.

CDR3: CAISERVEAGASIPYEQYF. The CDR3 nucleotides read TGTGCCATCAGTGAGCGGGTGGAGGCAGGGGCCTCGATCCCCTACGAGCAGTACTTC. This rearrangement joins TRBV10-3 to TRBJ2-7, with D perhaps TRBD1 (6 bases). The CDR3 consists of 19 residues. Germline CDR1 ENHRY, CDR2 SYGVKD. With 2 bases removed from V and 2 bases from J, the gap between germline ends came to 25 bases.

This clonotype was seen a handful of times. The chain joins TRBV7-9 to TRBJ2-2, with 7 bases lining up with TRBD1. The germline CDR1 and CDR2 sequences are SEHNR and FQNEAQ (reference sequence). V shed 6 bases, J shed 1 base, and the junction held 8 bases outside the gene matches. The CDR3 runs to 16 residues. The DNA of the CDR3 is TGTGCCAGCAGTCCACGGGCAGGGGGGAACACCGGGGAGCTGTTTTTT. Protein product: CASSPRAGGNTGELFF.

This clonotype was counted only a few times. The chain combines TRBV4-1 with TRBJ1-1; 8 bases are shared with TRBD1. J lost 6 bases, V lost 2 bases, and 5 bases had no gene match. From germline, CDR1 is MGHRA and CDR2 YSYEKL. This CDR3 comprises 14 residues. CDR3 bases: TGCGCCAGCAGCCAAATTGGACAGGGTCCTGAAGCTTTCTTT. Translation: CASSQIGQGPEAFF.

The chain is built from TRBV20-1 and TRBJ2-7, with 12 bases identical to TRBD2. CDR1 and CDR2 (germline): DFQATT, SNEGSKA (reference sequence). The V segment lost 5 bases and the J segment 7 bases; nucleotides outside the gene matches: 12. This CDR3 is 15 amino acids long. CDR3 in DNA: TGCAGTGCTCAGGAACTAGCGGGAGGCCTCAATGAGCAGTACTTC. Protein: CSAQELAGGLNEQYF.

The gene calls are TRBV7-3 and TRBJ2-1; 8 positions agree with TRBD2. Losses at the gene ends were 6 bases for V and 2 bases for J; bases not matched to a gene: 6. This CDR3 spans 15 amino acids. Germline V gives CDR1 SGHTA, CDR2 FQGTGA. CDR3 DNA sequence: TGTGCCAGCAGTAGCGGGGAAACCCCCTACAATGAGCAGTTCTTC. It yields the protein CASSSGETPYNEQFF.

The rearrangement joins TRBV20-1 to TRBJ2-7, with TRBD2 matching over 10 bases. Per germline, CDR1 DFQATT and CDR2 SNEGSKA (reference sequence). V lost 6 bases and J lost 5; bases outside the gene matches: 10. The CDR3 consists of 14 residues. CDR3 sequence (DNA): TGCAGTGCGAAGACCGGGACTAGCGACAACGAGCAGTACTTC. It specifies CSAKTGTSDNEQYF.

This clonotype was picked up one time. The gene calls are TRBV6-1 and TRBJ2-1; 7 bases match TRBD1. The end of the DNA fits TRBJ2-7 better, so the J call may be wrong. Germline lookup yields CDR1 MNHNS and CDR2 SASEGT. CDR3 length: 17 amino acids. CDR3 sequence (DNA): TGTGCCAGCAGTGAGGGGTACGGGACAGACTCCTACAATGAGCAGTACTTC. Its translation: CASSEGYGTDSYNEQYF.